Listed below are T cell receptor beta chains from one sample, sequenced in a study of shared clonotypes between healthy human individuals. Here immunoSEQ multiplex PCR was the method, and the copy in TCRdb shows in-frame clones only, minus some. The data contain about 2,200,000 clones, around 93% of them seen just once; the ten biggest clones take up more than 1.5%. Sequencing was done on a sample of naive CD8+ T cells from PBMCs. These receptors came from a man between 18 and 29 years old in good health. Some clones in this sample may be carry-over from other donors' samples. Both conserved end residues are part of each CDR3. The D gene is left open where the match is weak. The size entry is marked missing in some rows and otherwise reads once, few, many or a size class.

v_call: TRBV9; clone_size: NA; d_call: NA; j_call: TRBJ1-1; cdr3_nt: TGTGCCAGCAGCGGCTTGGGCCCTTCGGCTTTCTTT; cdr3_aa: CASSGLGPSAFF
v_call: TRBV6-5; clone_size: NA; d_call: NA; j_call: TRBJ2-7; cdr3_nt: TGTGCCAGCAGTTACGGCGGAAACTACGAGCAGTACTTC; cdr3_aa: CASSYGGNYEQYF
v_call: TRBV7-9; clone_size: NA; d_call: TRBD2; j_call: TRBJ2-7; cdr3_nt: TGTGCCAGCAGCAGTCTAGCGGGAGCCTACGAGCAGTACTTC; cdr3_aa: CASSSLAGAYEQYF
v_call: TRBV18; clone_size: few; d_call: NA; j_call: TRBJ1-1; cdr3_nt: TGTGCCAGCTCACCCGGGGATCCCAACACTGAAGCTTTCTTT; cdr3_aa: CASSPGDPNTEAFF
v_call: TRBV11-3; clone_size: NA; d_call: TRBD2; j_call: TRBJ2-2; cdr3_nt: TGTGCCAGCAGCCTAGCGGGACAGTCCGGGGAGCTGTTTTTT; cdr3_aa: CASSLAGQSGELFF
v_call: TRBV7-2; clone_size: once; d_call: NA; j_call: TRBJ2-2; cdr3_nt: TGTGCCAGCAGCTTAACAGTGACAGCAACGAACACCGGGGAGCTGTTTTTT; cdr3_aa: CASSLTVTATNTGELFF
v_call: TRBV6-5; clone_size: NA; d_call: NA; j_call: TRBJ2-7; cdr3_nt: TGTGCCAGCAGGTCCCAGGGGAACGAGCAGTACTTC; cdr3_aa: CASRSQGNEQYF
v_call: TRBV4-3; clone_size: NA; d_call: NA; j_call: TRBJ2-6; cdr3_nt: TGCGCCAGCAGCCAAGTATACTTCCCTTTCTCTGGGGCCAACGTCCTGACTTTC; cdr3_aa: CASSQVYFPFSGANVLTF
v_call: TRBV4-3; clone_size: once; d_call: NA; j_call: TRBJ1-1; cdr3_nt: TGCGCCAGCAGCCAAGACGGGGGCTTCACTGAAGCTTTCTTT; cdr3_aa: CASSQDGGFTEAFF
v_call: TRBV11-2; clone_size: NA; d_call: NA; j_call: TRBJ2-7; cdr3_nt: TGTGCCAGCAGCTTCGGTGGTTACGAGCAGTACTTC; cdr3_aa: CASSFGGYEQYF
v_call: TRBV27; clone_size: NA; d_call: NA; j_call: TRBJ2-1; cdr3_nt: TGTGCCAGCACACAAACACCCATCTACAATGAGCAGTTCTTC; cdr3_aa: CASTQTPIYNEQFF